The 4 T cell receptor beta chains given below trace back to one sample, sequenced in a study of post-analysis software for immune sequencing data. Findings of the study overall: Higher frequency in patients than in controls was seen for about five TRBV segments, with TRBV5-6, TRBV5-1 and TRBV20-1 among them.

TCR beta cDNA libraries had unique molecular identifiers. TCRdb re-called the PCR reads through MiXCR, storing one row per CDR3 protein. This table holds 820,000 or so distinct CDR3 sequences, approximately 50% found once. These receptors have no identified antigens. The source material was blood. Every receptor here comes from a girl aged 5-17 years with multiple sclerosis.

This clonotype was counted only a few times. This chain joins TRBV20-1 and TRBJ1-2, with D unresolved. V gave up 3 bases and J gave up 4 bases, with 6 bases separating them. Germline V gives CDR1 DFQATT, CDR2 SNEGSKA (reference sequence). The CDR3 is made up of 11 amino acids. The chain's CDR3 is CSARHGYGYTF. In DNA form, the CDR3 reads TGCAGTGCTAGGCACGGCTATGGCTACACCTTC.

The J gene is TRBJ2-7, the V gene TRBV7-3, with a possible D match to TRBD1 (6 bases). There are 13 residues in the CDR3. Trimming cost V 5 bases and J 4 bases, with 12 bases left between them. The V gene's germline CDR1 is SGHTA and CDR2 FQGTGA. In nucleotides, the CDR3 is TGTGCCAGCAGCCAAATAGGGGGTTACGAGCAGTACTTC. Residues: CASSQIGGYEQYF.

V and J are TRBV29-1 and TRBJ2-5; D is possibly TRBD1 (6 bases). Germline CDR1 SQVTM, CDR2 ANQGSEA. The V end lost 0 bases, the J end lost 11 bases, and 19 bases lay between the germline ends. The CDR3 runs 14 residues. CDR3 DNA: TGCAGCGTTGAAGATCCCCTAACAGGGTCCGGGCAGTACTTC. Translation: CSVEDPLTGSGQYF.

This clonotype came up a few times. The chain is built from TRBV12-3 or TRBV12-4 and TRBJ2-6, with no clear D. The CDR3 sequence is 16 residues long. Trimming took 5 bases from V and 0 from J, leaving 11 bases between them. The CDR3, as DNA: TGTGCCAGCAGTCCACGCTTATTCTCTGGGGCCAACGTCCTGACTTTC. Its protein is CASSPRLFSGANVLTF.